The rows below give T cell receptor beta chains drawn from one sample of a study of cytomegalovirus exposure and HLA in healthy donors. TCRdb keeps only in-frame clones here, not all; method: immunoSEQ multiplex PCR. Among 100,000 to 150,000 clones listed, 77% were seen once. The sequencing input was PBMCs. These receptors were collected from a woman in her thirties or forties in good health and CMV-seronegative. The CDR3 runs from the conserved cysteine through the conserved F or W. D genes are given only for firm matches. Clone size, where shown, is once, few, many, or a class for clones that have expanded.

clone_size cdr3_length d_call j_call v_call cdr3_aa cdr3_nt
. 16 TRBD2 TRBJ2-2 TRBV7-6 CASSHSGGAWTGELFF TGTGCCAGCAGCCACAGCGGGGGGGCCTGGACCGGGGAGCTGTTTTTT
. 11 . TRBJ2-2 TRBV28 CEQPNTGELFF TGTGAACAGCCGAACACCGGGGAGCTGTTTTTT
. 14 TRBD1 TRBJ2-3 TRBV27 CASSQPRQGDTQYF TGTGCCAGCAGTCAACCCAGACAGGGAGATACGCAGTATTTT
. 14 TRBD1 TRBJ1-5 TRBV5-1 CASSRDSSNQPQHF TGCGCCAGCAGCCGGGACAGTAGCAATCAGCCCCAGCATTTT
few 12 . TRBJ1-5 TRBV6-1 CASSPRGGTQHF TGTGCCAGCAGCCCCCGGGGGGGGACCCAGCATTTT
once 15 TRBD1 TRBJ1-4 TRBV5-1 CASSLKTGHNEKLFF TGCGCCAGCAGCTTAAAGACAGGGCATAATGAAAAACTGTTTTTT
few 15 . TRBJ2-1 TRBV19 CASTPNRVSPNEQFF TGTGCCAGTACCCCGAACAGGGTATCTCCCAATGAGCAGTTCTTC
. 15 TRBD1 TRBJ2-3 TRBV6-5 CASSYDRGHTDTQYF TGTGCCAGCAGTTATGACAGGGGCCACACAGATACGCAGTATTTT
once 15 . TRBJ1-1 TRBV10-3 CAISAPTGGRTEAFF TGTGCCATCAGTGCCCCGACAGGCGGCCGCACTGAAGCTTTCTTT
. 19 TRBD1 TRBJ2-2 TRBV9 CASSASAQSRTGNTGELFF TGTGCCAGCAGCGCCTCCGCCCAAAGCAGGACAGGGAACACCGGGGAGCTGTTTTTT
few 15 TRBD1 TRBJ1-2 TRBV4-3 CASSQLVSGGYGYTF TGCGCCAGCAGCCAACTAGTGTCAGGGGGCTATGGCTACACCTTC
once 16 TRBD2 TRBJ2-7 TRBV7-2 CASSSSPTSVVYEQYF TGTGCCAGCAGCTCCTCTCCGACTAGCGTGGTCTACGAGCAGTACTTC
. 16 . TRBJ1-1 TRBV7-8 CASSPMTWTESTEAFF TGTGCCAGCAGCCCGATGACCTGGACAGAGAGCACTGAAGCTTTCTTT
. 15 TRBD2 TRBJ2-7 TRBV2 CASTERPSGGPPEYF TGTGCCAGCACCGAAAGGCCTAGCGGGGGGCCCCCGGAGTACTTC
once 13 TRBD2 TRBJ2-7 TRBV7-2 CASGTSGGYEQYF TGTGCCAGCGGGACTAGCGGGGGCTACGAGCAGTACTTC
few 16 TRBD2 TRBJ2-1 TRBV18 CASSPGAGGHYNEQFF TGTGCCAGCTCACCGGGGGCGGGGGGCCACTACAATGAGCAGTTCTTC
once 15 . TRBJ1-4 TRBV6-5 CASRYYAGTNEKLFF TGTGCCAGCAGGTACTATGCCGGAACTAATGAAAAACTGTTTTTT
. 15 TRBD1 TRBJ1-2 TRBV18 CASSPPGQENYGYTF TGTGCCAGCTCACCACCGGGACAGGAAAACTATGGCTACACCTTC
once 14 . TRBJ2-5 TRBV25-1 CASSEGVGDETQYF TGTGCCAGCAGTGAAGGGGTAGGGGATGAGACCCAGTACTTC
. 12 . TRBJ2-1 TRBV18 CASSRNRDEQFF TGTGCCAGCTCACGCAACAGGGATGAGCAGTTCTTC
. 12 . TRBJ1-2 TRBV4-1 CASSQDLYGYTF TGCGCCAGCAGCCAAGACCTCTATGGCTACACCTTC
few 15 TRBD1 TRBJ2-1 TRBV6-5 CASRKGGQGYNEQFF TGTGCCAGCAGGAAAGGGGGACAGGGTTACAATGAGCAGTTCTTC
. 13 TRBD2 TRBJ2-3 TRBV5-1 CASSFGRRDTQYF TGCGCCAGCAGCTTCGGGAGGAGAGATACGCAGTATTTT
. 12 . TRBJ1-1 TRBV29-1 CSGVTGTTEAFF TGCAGCGGTGTTACAGGGACCACTGAAGCTTTCTTT
. 15 TRBD1 TRBJ1-6 TRBV11-2 CASRPSQGAGSPLHF TGTGCCAGCAGACCGTCCCAGGGGGCCGGGTCACCCCTCCACTTT
. 15 . TRBJ2-7 TRBV7-9 CASVQTGPTSYEQYF TGTGCCAGCGTCCAAACAGGGCCAACTTCCTACGAGCAGTACTTC
. 14 . TRBJ1-2 TRBV5-1 CASSLEGYPSGYTF TGCGCCAGCAGCTTGGAGGGGTACCCCTCGGGCTACACCTTC
. 16 . TRBJ2-1 TRBV5-6 CASSLRTARGGNEQFF TGTGCCAGCAGCTTACGGACAGCCCGCGGGGGCAATGAGCAGTTCTTC
. 12 . TRBJ1-5 TRBV7-2 CASSDLGQPQHF TGTGCCAGCAGCGACCTCGGGCAGCCCCAGCATTTT
few 11 . TRBJ1-1 TRBV6-1 CASRQNTEAFF TGTGCCAGCAGACAGAACACTGAAGCTTTCTTT
. 14 TRBD1 TRBJ2-5 TRBV6-1 CASSSSTGGETQYF TGTGCCAGCAGTTCATCGACAGGGGGGGAGACCCAGTACTTC
. 14 TRBD1 TRBJ2-2 TRBV6-5 CASRGQGGTGELFF TGTGCCAGCAGAGGACAGGGGGGAACCGGGGAGCTGTTTTTT
. 14 . TRBJ2-7 TRBV28 CASSSRDLTYEQYF TGTGCCAGCAGTTCCCGGGACTTAACCTACGAGCAGTACTTC
few 13 TRBD1 TRBJ1-2 TRBV7-2 CASSSDRASGYTF TGTGCCAGCAGCTCGGACAGGGCTAGTGGCTACACCTTC
once 16 TRBD2 TRBJ2-2 TRBV7-6 CASSSSGGWNTGELFF TGTGCCAGCAGCTCTAGCGGGGGGTGGAACACCGGGGAGCTGTTTTTT